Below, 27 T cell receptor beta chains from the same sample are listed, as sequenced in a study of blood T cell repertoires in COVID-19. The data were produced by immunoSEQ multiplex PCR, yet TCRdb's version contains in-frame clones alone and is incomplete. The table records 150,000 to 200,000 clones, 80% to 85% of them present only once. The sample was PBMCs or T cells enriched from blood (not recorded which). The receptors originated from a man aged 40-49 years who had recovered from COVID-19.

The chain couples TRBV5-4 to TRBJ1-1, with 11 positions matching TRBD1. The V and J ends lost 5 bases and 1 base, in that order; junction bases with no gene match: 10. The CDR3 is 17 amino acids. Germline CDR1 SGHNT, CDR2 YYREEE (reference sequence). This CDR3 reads CASSFGQGARRNTEAFF. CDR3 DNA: TGTGCCAGCAGTTTCGGACAGGGGGCAAGAAGGAACACTGAAGCTTTCTTT.

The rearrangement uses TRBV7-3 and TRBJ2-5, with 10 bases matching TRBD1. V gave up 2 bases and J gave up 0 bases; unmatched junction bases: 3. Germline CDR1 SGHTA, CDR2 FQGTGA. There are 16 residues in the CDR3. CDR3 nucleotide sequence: TGTGCCAGCAGCTTAGCGGGACAGGGGAACCAAGAGACCCAGTACTTC. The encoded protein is CASSLAGQGNQETQYF.

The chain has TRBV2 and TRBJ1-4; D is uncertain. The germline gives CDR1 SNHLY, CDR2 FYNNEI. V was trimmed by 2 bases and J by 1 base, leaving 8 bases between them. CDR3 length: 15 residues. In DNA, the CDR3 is TGTGCCAGCAGTGAATTGGCAAGAACTAATGAAAAACTGTTTTTT. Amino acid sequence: CASSELARTNEKLFF.

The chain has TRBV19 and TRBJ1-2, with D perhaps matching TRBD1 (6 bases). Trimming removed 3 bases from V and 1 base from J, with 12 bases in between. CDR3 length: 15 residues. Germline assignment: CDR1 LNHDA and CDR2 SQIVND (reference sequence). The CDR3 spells CASSIRRTVNYGYTF. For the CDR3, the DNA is TGTGCCAGTAGTATTAGGAGGACAGTTAACTATGGCTACACCTTC.

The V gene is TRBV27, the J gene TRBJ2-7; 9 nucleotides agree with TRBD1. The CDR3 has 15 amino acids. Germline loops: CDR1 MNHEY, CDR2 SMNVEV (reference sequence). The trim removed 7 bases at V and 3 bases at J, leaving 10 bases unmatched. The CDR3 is CASTTVTGGVYEQYF. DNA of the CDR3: TGTGCCAGCACGACCGTGACAGGGGGAGTCTACGAGCAGTACTTC.

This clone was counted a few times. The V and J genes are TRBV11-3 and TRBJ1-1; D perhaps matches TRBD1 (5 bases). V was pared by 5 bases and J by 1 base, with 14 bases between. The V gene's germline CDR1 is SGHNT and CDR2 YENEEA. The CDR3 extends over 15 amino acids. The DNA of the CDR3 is TGTGCCAGCAGCGAAGGGGTAGGGAAGAACACTGAAGCTTTCTTT. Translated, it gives CASSEGVGKNTEAFF.

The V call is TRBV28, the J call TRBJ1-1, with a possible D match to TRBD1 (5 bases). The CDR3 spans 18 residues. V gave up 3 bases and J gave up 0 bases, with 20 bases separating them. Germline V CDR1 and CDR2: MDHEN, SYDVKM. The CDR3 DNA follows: TGTGCCAGCAGTTTCTTAGGGGCCAAGAGTGGAGTGAACACTGAAGCTTTCTTT. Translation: CASSFLGAKSGVNTEAFF.

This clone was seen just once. CDR3 sequence (DNA): TGTGCCAGCAGCGAAAGCCGGGACAGTCTTACAGATACGCAGTATTTT. Translating it yields CASSESRDSLTDTQYF. The J gene is TRBJ2-3, the V gene TRBV5-4; 7 bases agree with TRBD1. The J segment lost 3 bases and the V segment lost 4 bases, leaving 11 bases of the junction unmatched. The CDR3 is made up of 16 amino acids. Germline CDR1 SGHNT, CDR2 YYREEE (reference sequence).

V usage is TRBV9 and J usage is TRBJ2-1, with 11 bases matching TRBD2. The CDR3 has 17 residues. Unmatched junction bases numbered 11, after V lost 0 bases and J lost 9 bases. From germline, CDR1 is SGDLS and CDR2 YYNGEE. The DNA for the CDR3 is TGTGCCAGCAGCGTAGGCCCTCTAGGTAGCGGGGGGGCTGAGCAGTTCTTC. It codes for CASSVGPLGSGGAEQFF.

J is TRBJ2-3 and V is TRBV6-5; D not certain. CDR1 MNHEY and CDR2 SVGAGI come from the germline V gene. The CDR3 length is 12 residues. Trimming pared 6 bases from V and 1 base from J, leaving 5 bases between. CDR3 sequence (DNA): TGTGCCAGCAGCCATCGCACAGATACGCAGTATTTT. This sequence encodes CASSHRTDTQYF.

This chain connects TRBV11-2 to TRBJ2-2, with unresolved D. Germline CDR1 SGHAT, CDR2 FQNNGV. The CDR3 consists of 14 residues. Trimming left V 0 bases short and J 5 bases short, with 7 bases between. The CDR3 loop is CASSLDRLTGELFF. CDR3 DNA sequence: TGTGCCAGCAGCTTAGACAGGCTTACCGGGGAGCTGTTTTTT.

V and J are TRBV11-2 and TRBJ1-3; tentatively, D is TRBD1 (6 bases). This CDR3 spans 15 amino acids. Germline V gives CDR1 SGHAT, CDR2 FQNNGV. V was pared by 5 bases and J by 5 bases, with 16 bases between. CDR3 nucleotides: TGTGCCAGCAGCGGGGCCGGGGGGCTGAGAAACACCATATATTTT. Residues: CASSGAGGLRNTIYF.

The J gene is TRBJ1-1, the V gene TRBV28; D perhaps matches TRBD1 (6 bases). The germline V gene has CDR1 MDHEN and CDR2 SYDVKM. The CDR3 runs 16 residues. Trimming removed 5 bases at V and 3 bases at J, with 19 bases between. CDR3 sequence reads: CASSPLGGPDYTEAFF. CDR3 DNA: TGTGCCAGCAGTCCACTGGGGGGGCCTGATTACACTGAAGCTTTCTTT.

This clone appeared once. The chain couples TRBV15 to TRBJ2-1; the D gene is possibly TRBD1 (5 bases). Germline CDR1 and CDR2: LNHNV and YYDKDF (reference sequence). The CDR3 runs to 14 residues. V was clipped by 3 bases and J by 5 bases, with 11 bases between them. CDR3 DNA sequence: TGTGCCACCAGCAGGACAGCTAATCACAATGAGCAGTTCTTC. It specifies CATSRTANHNEQFF. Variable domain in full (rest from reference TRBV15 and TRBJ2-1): DAMVIQNPRYQVTQFGKPVTLSCSQTLNHNVMYWYQQKSSQAPKLLFHYYDKDFNNEADTPDNFQSRRPNTSFCFLDIRSPGLGDTAMYLCATSRTANHNEQFFGPGTRLTVL.

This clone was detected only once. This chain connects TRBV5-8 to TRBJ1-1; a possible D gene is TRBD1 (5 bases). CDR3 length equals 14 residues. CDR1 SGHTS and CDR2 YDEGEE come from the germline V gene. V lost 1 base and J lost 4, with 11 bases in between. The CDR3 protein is CASSLQGLGTEAFF. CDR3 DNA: TGTGCCAGCAGCTTGCAGGGTTTAGGCACTGAAGCTTTCTTT.

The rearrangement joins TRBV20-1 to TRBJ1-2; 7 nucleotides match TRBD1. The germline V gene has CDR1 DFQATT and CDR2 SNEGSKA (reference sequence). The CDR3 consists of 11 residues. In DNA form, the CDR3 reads TGCCGGCGCGGACAGGACTATGGCTACACCTTC. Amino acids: CRRGQDYGYTF.

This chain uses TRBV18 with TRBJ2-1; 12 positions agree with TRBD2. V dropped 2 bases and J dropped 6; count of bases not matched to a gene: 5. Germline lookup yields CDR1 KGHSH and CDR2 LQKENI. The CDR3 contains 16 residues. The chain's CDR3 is CASSPTSGGSLNEQFF. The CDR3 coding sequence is TGTGCCAGCTCACCAACTAGCGGGGGGTCCCTCAATGAGCAGTTCTTC.

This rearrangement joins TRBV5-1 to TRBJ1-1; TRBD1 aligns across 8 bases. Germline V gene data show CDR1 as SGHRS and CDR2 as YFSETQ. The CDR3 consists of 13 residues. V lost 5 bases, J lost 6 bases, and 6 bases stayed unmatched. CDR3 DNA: TGCGCCAGCAGGAAGGACAGGGTTGCTGAAGCTTTCTTT. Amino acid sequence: CASRKDRVAEAFF.

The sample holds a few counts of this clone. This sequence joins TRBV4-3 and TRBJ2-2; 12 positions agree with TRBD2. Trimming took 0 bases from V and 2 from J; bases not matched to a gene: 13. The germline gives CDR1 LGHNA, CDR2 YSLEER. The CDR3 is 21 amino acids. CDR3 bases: TGCGCCAGCAGCCAAGAGTTGTTTACTAGCGGGGGGTTATCCAACACCGGGGAGCTGTTTTTT. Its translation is CASSQELFTSGGLSNTGELFF.

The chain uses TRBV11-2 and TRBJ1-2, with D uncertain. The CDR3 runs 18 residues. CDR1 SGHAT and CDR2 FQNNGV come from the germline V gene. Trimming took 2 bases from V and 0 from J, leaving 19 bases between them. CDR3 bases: TGTGCCAGCAGCTTAAGCAGACCGTCACAGCACGCTAACTATGGCTACACCTTC. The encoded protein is CASSLSRPSQHANYGYTF.

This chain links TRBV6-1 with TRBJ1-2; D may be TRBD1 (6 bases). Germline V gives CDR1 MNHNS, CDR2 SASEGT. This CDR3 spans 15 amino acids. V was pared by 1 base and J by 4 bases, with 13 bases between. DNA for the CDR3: TGTGCCAGCAGTGAAGGCCCCGACAGGTTCTATGGCTACACCTTC. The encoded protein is CASSEGPDRFYGYTF.

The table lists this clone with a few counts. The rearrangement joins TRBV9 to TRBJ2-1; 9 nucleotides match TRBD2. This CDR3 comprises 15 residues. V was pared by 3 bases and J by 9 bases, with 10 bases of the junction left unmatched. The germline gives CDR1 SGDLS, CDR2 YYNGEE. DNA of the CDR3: TGTGCCAGCAGCGCCTCTAGCGGGGTATCAGGTGAGCAGTTCTTC. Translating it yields CASSASSGVSGEQFF. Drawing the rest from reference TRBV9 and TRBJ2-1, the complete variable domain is DSGVTQTPKHLITATGQRVTLRCSPRSGDLSVYWYQQSLDQGLQFLIQYYNGEERAKGNILERFSAQQFPDLHSELNLSSLELGDSALYFCASSASSGVSGEQFFGPGTRLTVL.

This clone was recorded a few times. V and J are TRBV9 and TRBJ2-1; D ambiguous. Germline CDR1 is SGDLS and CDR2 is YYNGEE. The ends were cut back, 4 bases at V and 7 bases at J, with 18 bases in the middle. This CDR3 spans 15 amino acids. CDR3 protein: CASSPRLLLGNEQFF. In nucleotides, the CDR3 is TGTGCCAGCAGCCCCCGACTCCTGCTTGGAAATGAGCAGTTCTTC.

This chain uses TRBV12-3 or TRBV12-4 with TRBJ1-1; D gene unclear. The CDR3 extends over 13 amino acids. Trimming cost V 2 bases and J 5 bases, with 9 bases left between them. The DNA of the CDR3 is TGTGCCAGCAGTTTATATGGGAGAACTGAAGCTTTCTTT. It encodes CASSLYGRTEAFF.

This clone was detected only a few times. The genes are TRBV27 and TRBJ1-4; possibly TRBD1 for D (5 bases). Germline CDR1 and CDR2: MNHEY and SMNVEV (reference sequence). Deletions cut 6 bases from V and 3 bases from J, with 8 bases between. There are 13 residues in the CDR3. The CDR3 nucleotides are TGTGCCAGCAGGGGGCGAGCTAATGAAAAACTGTTTTTT. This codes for CASRGRANEKLFF.

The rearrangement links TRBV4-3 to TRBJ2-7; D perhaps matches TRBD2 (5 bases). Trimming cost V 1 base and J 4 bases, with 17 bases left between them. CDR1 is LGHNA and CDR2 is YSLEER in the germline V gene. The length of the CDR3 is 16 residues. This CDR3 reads CASSQGHSGVPYEQYF. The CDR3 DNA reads TGCGCCAGCAGCCAAGGTCATTCCGGGGTGCCGTACGAGCAGTACTTC.

The CDR3 sequence is CASSLDGYGYTF. As DNA, the CDR3 is TGTGCCAGCAGCTTAGACGGCTATGGCTACACCTTC. The chain carries TRBV7-9 and TRBJ1-2; D remains unclear. Trimming stripped 1 base from V and 4 bases from J, with 4 bases between. There are 12 residues in the CDR3. Germline values: CDR1 SEHNR, CDR2 FQNEAQ (reference sequence).